These T cell receptor beta chains were read from a single sample in a study of regulatory T cells in long-lasting Graves disease. TCRdb re-derived calls from the multiplex PCR reads in MiXCR, one entry per CDR3 protein. This sample has around 450,000 distinct CDR3 sequences, with 14% to 15% found just once. These data also formed part of another study, on T cells in Graves' hyperthyroidism and ophthalmopathy.

Sequences were derived from peripheral blood mononuclear cells (PBMCs), sampled at new diagnosis, from a patient treated with antithyroid drugs. These receptors originate from a woman aged 25 to 39 with Graves disease. CDR3s include the opening cysteine and the closing phenylalanine or tryptophan. The order of the fields is D gene, clone size, J gene, V gene, CDR3 DNA, CDR3 protein. D genes are given only for firm matches. Clone sizes are given selectively: once, few, many, or a class where the clone is expanded.

- | many | TRBJ2-3 | TRBV6-2/TRBV6-3 | TGTGCCAGCAGACAATGGACTCGGACGACAGATACGCAGTATTTT | CASRQWTRTTDTQYF
TRBD1 | - | TRBJ2-3 | TRBV5-1 | TGCGCCAGCAGCTTGGAAGGGACAGGGTCGGATACGCAGTATTTT | CASSLEGTGSDTQYF
- | - | TRBJ2-7 | TRBV4-1 | TGCGCCAGCAGCCGGATGATTTTACACGAGCAGTACTTC | CASSRMILHEQYF
TRBD1 | many | TRBJ1-5 | TRBV7-9 | TGTGCCAGCAGCTTAGGACAGGGTGTCAGTAGCAATCAGCCCCAGCATTTT | CASSLGQGVSSNQPQHF
- | many | TRBJ1-5 | TRBV7-2 | TGTGCCAGCAGCCCCGAGGTGGGCCCCAATCAGCCCCAGCATTTT | CASSPEVGPNQPQHF
- | few | TRBJ1-1 | TRBV6-1 | TGTGCCAGCAGGGCGACAGGTACTAACCCTGAAGCTTTCTTT | CASRATGTNPEAFF
TRBD1 | many | TRBJ1-5 | TRBV28 | TGTGCCAGCAGTTTATCCGGGACAGGGGTCGGCAATCAGCCCCAGCATTTT | CASSLSGTGVGNQPQHF
- | few | TRBJ2-2 | TRBV7-2 | TGTGCCAGCTGCTTAGGGTCCGGGAAGCTGTTTTTT | CASCLGSGKLFF
TRBD1 | many | TRBJ1-4 | TRBV7-2 | TGTGCCAGCAGCTTCGACAGGGGGAATGAAAAACTGTTTTTT | CASSFDRGNEKLFF
TRBD1 | many | TRBJ2-3 | TRBV3-1 | TGTGCCAGCAGCCTCGGGACAGGGGGAACCACAGATACGCAGTATTTT | CASSLGTGGTTDTQYF